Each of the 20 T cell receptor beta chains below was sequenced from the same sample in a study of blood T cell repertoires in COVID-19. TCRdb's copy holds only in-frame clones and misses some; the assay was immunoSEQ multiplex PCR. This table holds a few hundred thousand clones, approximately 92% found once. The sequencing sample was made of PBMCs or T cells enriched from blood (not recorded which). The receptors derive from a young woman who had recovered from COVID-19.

The CDR3 DNA follows: TGTGCCAGCAGCCCTGGGACAGACGGGGTCCATGGCTACACCTTC. Translation gives CASSPGTDGVHGYTF. The chain carries TRBV9 and TRBJ1-2; TRBD1 agrees at 7 bases. CDR3 length equals 15 residues. Trimming cost V 4 bases and J 6 bases; bases outside gene matches: 12. Germline lookup yields CDR1 SGDLS and CDR2 YYNGEE. The full variable domain, its missing parts supplied by reference TRBV9 and TRBJ1-2, is DSGVTQTPKHLITATGQRVTLRCSPRSGDLSVYWYQQSLDQGLQFLIQYYNGEERAKGNILERFSAQQFPDLHSELNLSSLELGDSALYFCASSPGTDGVHGYTFGSGTRLTVV.

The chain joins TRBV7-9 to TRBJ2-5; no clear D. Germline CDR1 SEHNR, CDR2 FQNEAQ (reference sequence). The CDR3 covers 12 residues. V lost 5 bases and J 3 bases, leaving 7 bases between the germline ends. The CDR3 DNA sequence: TGTGCCAGCAGCCCCCAGGAAGAGACCCAGTACTTC. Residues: CASSPQEETQYF. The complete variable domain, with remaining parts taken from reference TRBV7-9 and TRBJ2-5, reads DTGVSQNPRHKITKRGQNVTFRCDPISEHNRLYWYRQTLGQGPEFLTYFQNEAQLEKSRLLSDRFSAERPKGSFSTLEIQRTEQGDSAMYLCASSPQEETQYFGPGTRLLVL.

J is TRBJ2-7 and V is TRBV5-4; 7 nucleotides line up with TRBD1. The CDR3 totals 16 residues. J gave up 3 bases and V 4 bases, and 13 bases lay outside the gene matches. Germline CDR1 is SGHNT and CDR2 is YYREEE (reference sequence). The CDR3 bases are TGTGCCAGCAGCCCCGGGACAGAGGGTGGAGTCTACGAGCAGTACTTC. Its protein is CASSPGTEGGVYEQYF.

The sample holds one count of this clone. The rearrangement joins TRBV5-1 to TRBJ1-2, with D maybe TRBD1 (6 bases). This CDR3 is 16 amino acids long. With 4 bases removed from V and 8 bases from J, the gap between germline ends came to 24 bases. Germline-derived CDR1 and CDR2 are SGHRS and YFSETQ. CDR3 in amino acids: CASSPAVLGALRGYTF. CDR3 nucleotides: TGCGCCAGCAGCCCTGCTGTATTGGGGGCGCTTCGGGGCTACACCTTC.

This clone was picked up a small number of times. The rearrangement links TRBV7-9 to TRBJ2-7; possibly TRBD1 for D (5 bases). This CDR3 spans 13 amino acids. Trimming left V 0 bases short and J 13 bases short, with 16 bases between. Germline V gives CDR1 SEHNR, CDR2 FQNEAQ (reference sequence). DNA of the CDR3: TGTGCCAGCAGCTTAGCGCGAAGCCAGGGTATCTACTTC. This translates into CASSLARSQGIYF.

The DNA of the CDR3 is TGTGCCAGCAGCGCTCGCGGCAATGAGCAGTTCTTC. Translated: CASSARGNEQFF. The chain is built from TRBV9 and TRBJ2-1, with D uncertain. Trimming took 3 bases from V and 6 from J, leaving 7 bases between them. CDR1 and CDR2 (germline): SGDLS, YYNGEE. CDR3 length: 12 amino acids.

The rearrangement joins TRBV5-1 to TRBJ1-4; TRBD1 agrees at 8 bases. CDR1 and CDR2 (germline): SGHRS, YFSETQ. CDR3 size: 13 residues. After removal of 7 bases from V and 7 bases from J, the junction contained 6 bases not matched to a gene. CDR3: CASSGQGVEKLFF. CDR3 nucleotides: TGCGCCAGCTCCGGACAGGGAGTTGAAAAACTGTTTTTT.

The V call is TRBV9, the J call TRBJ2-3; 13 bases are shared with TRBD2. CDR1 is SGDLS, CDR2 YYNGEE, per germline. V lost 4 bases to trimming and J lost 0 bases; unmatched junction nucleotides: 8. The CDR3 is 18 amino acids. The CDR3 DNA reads TGTGCCAGCAGCCCGCGACTAGCGGGGGGCCTTAGCACAGATACGCAGTATTTT. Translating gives CASSPRLAGGLSTDTQYF. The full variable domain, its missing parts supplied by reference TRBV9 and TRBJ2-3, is DSGVTQTPKHLITATGQRVTLRCSPRSGDLSVYWYQQSLDQGLQFLIQYYNGEERAKGNILERFSAQQFPDLHSELNLSSLELGDSALYFCASSPRLAGGLSTDTQYFGPGTRLTVL.

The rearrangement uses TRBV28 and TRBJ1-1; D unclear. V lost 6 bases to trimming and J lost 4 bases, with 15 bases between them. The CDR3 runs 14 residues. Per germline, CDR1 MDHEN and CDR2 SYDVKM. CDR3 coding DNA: TGTGCCAGCAGCCTGCCTTCACTCGGCACTGAAGCTTTCTTT. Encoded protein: CASSLPSLGTEAFF.

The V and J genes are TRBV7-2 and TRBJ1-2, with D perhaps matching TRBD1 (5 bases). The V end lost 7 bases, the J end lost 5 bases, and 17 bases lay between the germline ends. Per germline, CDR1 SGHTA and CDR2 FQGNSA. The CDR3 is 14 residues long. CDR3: CASTPGGSTYGYTF. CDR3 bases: TGTGCCAGCACCCCCGGGGGATCTACTTATGGCTACACCTTC.

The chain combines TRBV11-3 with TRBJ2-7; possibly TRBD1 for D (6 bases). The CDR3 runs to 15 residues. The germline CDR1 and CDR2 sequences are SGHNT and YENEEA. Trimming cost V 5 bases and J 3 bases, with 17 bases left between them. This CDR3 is CASSPDWGRRYEQYF. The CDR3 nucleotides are TGTGCCAGCAGCCCGGACTGGGGGCGCCGCTACGAGCAGTACTTC.

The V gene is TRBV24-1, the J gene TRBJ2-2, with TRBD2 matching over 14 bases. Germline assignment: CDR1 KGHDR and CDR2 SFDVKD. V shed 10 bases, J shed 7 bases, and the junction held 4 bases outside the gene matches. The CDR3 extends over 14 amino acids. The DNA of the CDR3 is TGTGCCACGGGACTAGCGGGGGTCGACGGGGAGCTGTTTTTT. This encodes CATGLAGVDGELFF.

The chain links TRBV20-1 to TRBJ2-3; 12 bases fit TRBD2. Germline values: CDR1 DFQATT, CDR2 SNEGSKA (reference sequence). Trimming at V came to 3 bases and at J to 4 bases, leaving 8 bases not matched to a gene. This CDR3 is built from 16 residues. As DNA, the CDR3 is TGCAGTGCTAGTCTAGGACTAGCGGGGCTGGCAGATACGCAGTATTTT. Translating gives CSASLGLAGLADTQYF.

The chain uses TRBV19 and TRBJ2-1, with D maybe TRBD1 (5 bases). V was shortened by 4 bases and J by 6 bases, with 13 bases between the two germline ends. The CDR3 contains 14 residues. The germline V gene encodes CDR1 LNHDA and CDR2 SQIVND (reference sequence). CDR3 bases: TGTGCCAGTAGTAGGTCAGGGTACGTCAATGAGCAGTTCTTC. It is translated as CASSRSGYVNEQFF.

The CDR3 DNA follows: TGTGCCTGGGCCCCCCCGGAGGGCCCACCCCTCCACTTT. Protein: CAWAPPEGPPLHF. The chain employs TRBV30 and TRBJ1-6, with D unresolved. The CDR3 runs to 13 residues. CDR1 and CDR2 (germline): GTSNPN, SVGIG (reference sequence). Trimming left V 5 bases short and J 11 bases short, with 16 bases between.

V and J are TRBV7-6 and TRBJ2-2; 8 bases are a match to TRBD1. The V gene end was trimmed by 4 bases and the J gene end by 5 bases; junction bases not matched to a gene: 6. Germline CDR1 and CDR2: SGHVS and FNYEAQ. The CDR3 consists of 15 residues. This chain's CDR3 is CASSSRQGQTGELFF. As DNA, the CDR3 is TGTGCCAGCAGCTCCAGACAGGGGCAGACCGGGGAGCTGTTTTTT. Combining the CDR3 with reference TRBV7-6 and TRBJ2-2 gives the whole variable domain GAGVSQSPRYKVTKRGQDVALRCDPISGHVSLYWYRQALGQGPEFLTYFNYEAQQDKSGLPNDRFSAERPEGSISTLTIQRTEQRDSAMYRCASSSRQGQTGELFFGEGSRLTVL.

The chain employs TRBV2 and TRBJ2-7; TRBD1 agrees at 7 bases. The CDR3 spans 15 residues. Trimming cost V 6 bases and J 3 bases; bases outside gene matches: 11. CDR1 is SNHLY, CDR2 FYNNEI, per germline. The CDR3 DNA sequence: TGTGCCAGCAGCCTGCGACAGGGAACGAACTACGAGCAGTACTTC. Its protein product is CASSLRQGTNYEQYF.

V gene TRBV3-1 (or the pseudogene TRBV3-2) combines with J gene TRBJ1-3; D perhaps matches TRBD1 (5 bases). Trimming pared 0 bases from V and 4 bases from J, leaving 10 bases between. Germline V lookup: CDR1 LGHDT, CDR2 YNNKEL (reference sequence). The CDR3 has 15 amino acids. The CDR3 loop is CASSQDTGEGNTIYF. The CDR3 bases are TGTGCCAGCAGCCAAGATACGGGGGAGGGAAACACCATATATTTT.

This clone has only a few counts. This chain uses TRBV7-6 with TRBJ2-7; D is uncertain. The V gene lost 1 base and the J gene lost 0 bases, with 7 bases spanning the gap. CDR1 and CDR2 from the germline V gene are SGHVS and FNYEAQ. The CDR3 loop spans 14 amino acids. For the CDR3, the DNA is TGTGCCAGCAGCTTAGATCCGCGCTCCTACGAGCAGTACTTC. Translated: CASSLDPRSYEQYF.

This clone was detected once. Written as DNA, the CDR3 is TGTGCCAGTAGCGCAGGAACAAGTAATAATTCACCCCTCCACTTT. Amino acid sequence: CASSAGTSNNSPLHF. The chain couples TRBV6-5 to TRBJ1-6; no clear D. The CDR3 totals 15 residues. V was clipped by 9 bases and J by 5 bases, with 17 bases between them. The germline V gene encodes CDR1 MNHEY and CDR2 SVGAGI.